This T cell receptor beta chain was identified during a study of glioma-infiltrating T cells. The iRepertoire nested amplicon-rescue multiplex PCR amplified TCR alpha and beta CDR3s from RNA. For one-step reverse transcription and amplification, roughly 100-400 ng of tissue mRNA or PBMC total RNA was used. One entry per CDR3 protein, called by TCRdb with MiXCR from the multiplex PCR reads. Found here are some 130,000 distinct CDR3 sequences, about 22% of them singletons; the top ten hold about 30%. The CDR3 runs 14 residues. V shed 7 bases, J shed 3 bases, and the junction held 4 bases outside the gene matches. CDR1 and CDR2 from the germline V gene are MNHNS and SASEGT. This clonotype has a count of ten or more. Its antigen is as yet unknown. Study results and limitations: Above-expected tissue-blood divergence occurred in all gliomas, most in low-grade ones. CDR3 overlap between tissue and blood was very small.

The TCR originated in a human donor with low-grade glioma or glioblastoma, undergoing nonglioma brain surgery, or in good health (not recorded which). Sequenced sample: glioma tissue, nonneoplastic brain tissue, or PBMCs (not recorded which). The gene calls are TRBV6-1 and TRBJ2-3; 10 positions match TRBD2. Here the CDR3 DNA reads TGTGCCAGCAACGGACTAGCGGTTACAGATACGCAGTATTTT. Translating it yields CASNGLAVTDTQYF.